Presented here are 28 T cell receptor beta chains from one specimen sequenced in a study of blood T cell repertoires in COVID-19. Some clones are missing from TCRdb's copy, which holds only in-frame ones; the method was immunoSEQ multiplex PCR. The sample carries around 130,000 clones, roughly four fifths recorded once. Input material: peripheral blood. Every receptor here comes from a human donor in a cohort sampled during active COVID-19.

V and J are TRBV6-5 and TRBJ1-6, with D perhaps matching TRBD1 (5 bases). CDR3 length: 14 amino acids. CDR1 and CDR2 (germline): MNHEY, SVGAGI. The V end lost 7 bases, the J end lost 4 bases, and 11 bases lay between the germline ends. For the CDR3, the DNA is TGTGCCAGCACCGCGGGGGTTTATAATTCACCCCTCCACTTT. Protein product: CASTAGVYNSPLHF.

This rearrangement joins TRBV24-1 to TRBJ1-2, with D perhaps TRBD1 (5 bases). The germline gives CDR1 KGHDR, CDR2 SFDVKD. V lost 4 bases, J lost 6 bases, and 11 bases lay in between. The length of the CDR3 is 13 residues. CDR3 DNA: TGTGCCACCAGTGACGGGGGGGGAAATGGCTACACCTTC. Amino acids: CATSDGGGNGYTF.

V usage is TRBV5-4 and J usage is TRBJ1-1, with D possibly matching TRBD1 (5 bases). The CDR3 runs 15 residues. Deletions cut 4 bases from V and 0 bases from J, with 13 bases between. Germline V lookup: CDR1 SGHNT, CDR2 YYREEE (reference sequence). CDR3 amino acids: CASSAGGGVNTEAFF. In DNA, the CDR3 is TGTGCCAGCAGCGCCGGGGGTGGTGTGAACACTGAAGCTTTCTTT.

This chain connects TRBV3-1 (or the pseudogene TRBV3-2) to TRBJ2-3; 8 bases are a match to TRBD2. CDR1 and CDR2 (germline): LGHDT, YNNKEL (reference sequence). The CDR3 has 17 amino acids. The J segment lost 0 bases and the V segment lost 1 base, leaving 6 bases of the junction unmatched. The CDR3 sequence is CASSQAGGGRSTDTQYF. CDR3 sequence (DNA): TGTGCCAGCAGCCAAGCCGGGGGGGGTCGGAGCACAGATACGCAGTATTTT.

The chain links TRBV2 to TRBJ2-2, with D tentatively TRBD2 (6 bases). V was clipped by 7 bases and J by 4 bases, with 13 bases between them. This CDR3 region has 14 residues. Germline V gene lookup returns CDR1 SNHLY and CDR2 FYNNEI. CDR3 bases: TGTGCCAGCACCGGTATGGGGGGCACCGGGGAGCTGTTTTTT. Protein sequence: CASTGMGGTGELFF.

The chain combines TRBV29-1 with TRBJ2-5; tentatively, D is TRBD1 (5 bases). V dropped 7 bases and J dropped 5 bases, with 20 bases sitting between them. This CDR3 spans 14 amino acids. Per the germline V gene, CDR1 is SQVTM and CDR2 is ANQGSEA. CDR3 loop: CSARPADKRETQYF. The CDR3 region has the DNA TGCAGCGCCCGCCCGGCGGACAAACGGGAGACCCAGTACTTC.

The chain carries TRBV20-1 and TRBJ2-3; D perhaps matches TRBD1 (6 bases). V lost 3 bases and J 4 bases, leaving 8 bases between the germline ends. CDR1 is DFQATT, CDR2 SNEGSKA, per germline (reference sequence). The CDR3 is made up of 12 amino acids. CDR3 in amino acids: CSASSGADTQYF. For the CDR3, the DNA is TGCAGTGCTAGTTCAGGGGCAGATACGCAGTATTTT.

The J gene is TRBJ2-5, the V gene TRBV19, with 9 bases aligning to TRBD1. V shed 8 bases, J shed 9 bases, and the junction held 13 bases outside the gene matches. The germline gives CDR1 LNHDA, CDR2 SQIVND (reference sequence). The CDR3 extends over 14 amino acids. This CDR3 is CASEKGQGVAPQYF. DNA of the CDR3: TGTGCCAGTGAGAAGGGACAGGGTGTAGCCCCCCAGTACTTC.

In this sample, this clone turned up once. CDR3 DNA: TGTGCCACGACAGGAGTAAATAGCAATCAGCCCCAGCATTTT. This gives the protein CATTGVNSNQPQHF. The V and J genes are TRBV10-3 and TRBJ1-5; a weak D match, TRBD1 (6 bases). V was clipped by 10 bases and J by 0 bases, with 13 bases between them. The CDR3 consists of 14 residues. Germline-derived CDR1 and CDR2 are ENHRY and SYGVKD.

The V gene is TRBV6-6, the J gene TRBJ2-1, with TRBD1 identical over 10 bases. The CDR3 loop spans 13 amino acids. V shed 2 bases and J 9 bases; nucleotides not matched to a gene: 1. CDR1 and CDR2 (germline): MNHNY, SVGAGI (reference sequence). CDR3 amino acids: CASSYGTGVEQFF. The CDR3 DNA is TGTGCCAGCAGTTACGGGACAGGGGTTGAGCAGTTCTTC.

Only one count was recorded for this clone. This chain uses TRBV5-6 with TRBJ2-5, with D perhaps matching TRBD1 (5 bases). CDR1 and CDR2 (germline): SGHDT, YYEEEE. The CDR3 sequence is 14 residues long. V lost 0 bases and J lost 1, with 7 bases in between. Here the CDR3 DNA reads TGTGCCAGCAGCTTGGGACAGCTCCAAGAGACCCAGTACTTC. Translation: CASSLGQLQETQYF.

The rearrangement links TRBV13 to TRBJ2-7, with D hard to call. This CDR3 spans 15 amino acids. Per the germline V gene, CDR1 is PRHDT and CDR2 is FYEKMQ (reference sequence). The V and J ends lost 5 bases and 0 bases respectively, with 14 bases between them. The CDR3 protein is CASSRESTFSYEQYF. CDR3 coding DNA: TGTGCCAGCAGCAGAGAGTCGACTTTCTCCTACGAGCAGTACTTC.

A word on this clone: The junction does not match germline at one end; this may be a read error. The chain links TRBV7-7 to TRBJ2-3; 12 bases are shared with TRBD2. Germline values: CDR1 SSHAT, CDR2 FNYEAQ (reference sequence). The CDR3 length is 18 residues. The DNA of the CDR3 is TGTGCTAGCAGCCCTGGGGGGCTAGCGGGGGGGCAGGGAGATACGCAGTATTTT. This gives the protein CASSPGGLAGGQGDTQYF.

This clone was recorded once. CDR3 DNA sequence: TGTGCCAGCAGCCCACAGGGCCTAGCGGGGCGTACGCAGTATTTT. Translated: CASSPQGLAGRTQYF. The chain carries TRBV7-9 and TRBJ2-3; 9 bases line up with TRBD2. Germline assignment: CDR1 SEHNR and CDR2 FQNEAQ (reference sequence). The ends lost 5 bases at V and 8 bases at J; junction bases unmatched: 11. This CDR3 contains 15 residues.

The chain links TRBV5-1 to TRBJ2-3; 8 bases fit TRBD1. The CDR3 spans 16 residues. Losses at the gene ends were 0 bases for V and 3 bases for J; bases not matched to a gene: 6. Germline CDR1 reads SGHRS; CDR2 reads YFSETQ. The CDR3, as DNA: TGCGCCAGCAGCTTGGGGACAGGGTTGATAACAGATACGCAGTATTTT. It yields the protein CASSLGTGLITDTQYF.

The sample holds one count of this clone. The rearrangement joins TRBV10-1 to TRBJ2-2; D is unresolved. The CDR3 extends over 13 amino acids. Between the trimmed V and J ends, which lost 8 bases and 7 bases, there was a span of 14 bases. Germline values: CDR1 WNHNN, CDR2 SYGVQD (reference sequence). CDR3 region: CASSFSGLGELFF. CDR3 coding DNA: TGCGCCAGCTCCTTCAGTGGTCTCGGGGAGCTGTTTTTT.

The chain has TRBV3-1 (or the pseudogene TRBV3-2) and TRBJ2-1, with a possible D match to TRBD1 (6 bases). CDR1 and CDR2 from the germline V gene are LGHDT and YNNKEL (reference sequence). This CDR3 spans 17 amino acids. V lost 3 bases, J lost 4 bases, and 19 bases lay in between. The CDR3 DNA reads TGTGCCAGCAGCCAGTGGTTGGCCAGGGGATTATACAATGAGCAGTTCTTC. Encoded protein: CASSQWLARGLYNEQFF.

The chain is built from TRBV5-1 and TRBJ1-6; no reliable D call. Trimming cost V 0 bases and J 0 bases, with 13 bases left between them. The CDR3 runs to 18 residues. Per the germline V gene, CDR1 is SGHRS and CDR2 is YFSETQ. CDR3 loop: CASSLAGVRSSYNSPLHF. The CDR3 DNA follows: TGCGCCAGCAGCTTGGCCGGGGTGAGGAGCTCCTATAATTCACCCCTCCACTTT.

This chain connects TRBV28 to TRBJ2-1; maybe TRBD1 (6 bases). The germline V gene encodes CDR1 MDHEN and CDR2 SYDVKM. V lost 6 bases, J lost 8 bases, and 11 bases lay in between. The length of the CDR3 is 12 residues. CDR3 DNA: TGTGCCAGCAGGGGGGCAGGGGATGAGCAGTTCTTC. Protein sequence: CASRGAGDEQFF.

This clone was counted a single time. This chain links TRBV10-3 with TRBJ2-3, with 9 bases fitting TRBD2. The V gene's germline CDR1 is ENHRY and CDR2 SYGVKD. The CDR3 loop spans 18 amino acids. V was clipped by 3 bases and J by 4 bases; unmatched bases: 14. CDR3 sequence (DNA): TGTGCCATCAGTGATTTCGCGGGGGGGCCTTCGTGGGCAGATACGCAGTATTTT. Translated: CAISDFAGGPSWADTQYF.

The genes are TRBV20-1 and TRBJ2-1; 8 positions match TRBD2. V shed 3 bases and J 6 bases; nucleotides not matched to a gene: 10. Germline-derived CDR1 and CDR2 are DFQATT and SNEGSKA (reference sequence). CDR3 length: 15 amino acids. The CDR3 reads CSASRSGGPFNEQFF. The CDR3 DNA reads as TGCAGTGCTAGTAGGTCGGGGGGGCCTTTCAATGAGCAGTTCTTC.

The table lists this clone with a few counts. The V gene is TRBV7-2, the J gene TRBJ1-2; D gene uncertain. Germline CDR1 and CDR2: SGHTA and FQGNSA. V lost 2 bases and J 7 bases, leaving 8 bases between the germline ends. CDR3 length: 12 amino acids. This CDR3 is CASSLRRFGYTF. CDR3 sequence (DNA): TGTGCCAGCAGCTTACGTCGGTTTGGCTACACCTTC.

The chain recombines TRBV11-2 with TRBJ2-1; maybe TRBD2 (6 bases). Trimming took off 4 bases at V and 7 bases at J, with 17 bases between the two ends. Germline V CDR1 and CDR2: SGHAT, FQNNGV. The CDR3 has 15 residues. The CDR3 is CASSSRPGARNEQFF. The CDR3 DNA sequence: TGTGCCAGCAGCTCACGACCGGGAGCGAGGAATGAGCAGTTCTTC.

The chain combines TRBV28 with TRBJ2-7; 7 bases are a match to TRBD2. Unmatched junction bases numbered 7, after V lost 6 bases and J lost 2 bases. Germline V CDR1 and CDR2: MDHEN, SYDVKM. The CDR3 extends over 14 amino acids. DNA of the CDR3: TGTGCCAGCAGCCTGGGGGGGATCCCCTACGAGCAGTACTTC. This sequence encodes CASSLGGIPYEQYF.

This clone was counted once. Here the CDR3 DNA reads TGTGCCAGTAGTCCAGCGGACAGTCCGGGAAACACCATATATTTT. Translated, it gives CASSPADSPGNTIYF. The V and J genes are TRBV19 and TRBJ1-3; D is perhaps TRBD1 (6 bases). Trimming stripped 5 bases from V and 4 bases from J, with 15 bases between. Germline CDR1 reads LNHDA; CDR2 reads SQIVND (reference sequence). The length of the CDR3 is 15 residues.

CDR3 region: CASSAPGDLFSNQPQHF. CDR3 nucleotide sequence: TGCGCCAGCAGCGCCCCAGGGGATCTTTTTAGCAATCAGCCCCAGCATTTT. The chain employs TRBV5-1 and TRBJ1-5; D is possibly TRBD1 (6 bases). Between the trimmed V and J ends, which lost 4 bases and 0 bases, there was a span of 17 bases. The CDR3 runs 17 residues. Germline CDR1 reads SGHRS; CDR2 reads YFSETQ.

In its sample, this clone was seen once. The rearrangement links TRBV19 to TRBJ1-1, with D perhaps TRBD1 (6 bases). V was pared by 8 bases and J by 1 base, with 14 bases between. This CDR3 spans 14 amino acids. Per germline, CDR1 LNHDA and CDR2 SQIVND (reference sequence). The DNA of the CDR3 is TGTGCCAGTCCTCCGGGACACGGGAACACTGAAGCTTTCTTT. This encodes CASPPGHGNTEAFF.

This chain joins TRBV5-4 and TRBJ2-4; 7 bases are a match to TRBD1. This CDR3 comprises 14 residues. The V segment lost 0 bases and the J segment 3 bases; nucleotides outside the gene matches: 0. Per the germline V gene, CDR1 is SGHNT and CDR2 is YYREEE (reference sequence). The CDR3 DNA reads as TGTGCCAGCAGCTTGGGGACAGGCAAAAACATTCAGTACTTC. It is translated as CASSLGTGKNIQYF.